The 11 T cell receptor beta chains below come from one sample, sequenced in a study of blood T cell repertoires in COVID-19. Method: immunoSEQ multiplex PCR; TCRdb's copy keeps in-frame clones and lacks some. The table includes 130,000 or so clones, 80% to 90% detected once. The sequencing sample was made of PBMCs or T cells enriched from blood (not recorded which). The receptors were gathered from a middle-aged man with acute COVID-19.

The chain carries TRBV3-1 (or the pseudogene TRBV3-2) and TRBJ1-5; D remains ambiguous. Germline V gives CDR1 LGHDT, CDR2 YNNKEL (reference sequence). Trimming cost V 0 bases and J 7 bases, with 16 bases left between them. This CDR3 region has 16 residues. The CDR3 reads CASSQDDPRRGQPQHF. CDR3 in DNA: TGTGCCAGCAGCCAAGATGACCCGAGGAGAGGACAGCCCCAGCATTTT.

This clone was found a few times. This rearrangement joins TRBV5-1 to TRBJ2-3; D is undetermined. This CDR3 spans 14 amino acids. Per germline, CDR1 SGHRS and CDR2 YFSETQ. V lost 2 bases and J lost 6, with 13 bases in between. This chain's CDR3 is CASSFGTPADTQYF. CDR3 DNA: TGCGCCAGCAGCTTTGGCACCCCCGCCGATACGCAGTATTTT.

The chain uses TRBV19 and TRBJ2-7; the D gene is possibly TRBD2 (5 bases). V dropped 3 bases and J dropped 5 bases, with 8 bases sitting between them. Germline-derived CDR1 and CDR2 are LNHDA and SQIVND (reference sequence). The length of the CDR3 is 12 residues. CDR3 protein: CASSISSNEQYF. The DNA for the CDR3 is TGTGCCAGTAGTATTTCTAGCAACGAGCAGTACTTC.

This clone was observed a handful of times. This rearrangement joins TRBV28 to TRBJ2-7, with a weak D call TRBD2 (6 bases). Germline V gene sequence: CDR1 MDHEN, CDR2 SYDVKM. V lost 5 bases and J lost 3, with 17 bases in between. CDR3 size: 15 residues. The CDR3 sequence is CASSPSRRARYEQYF. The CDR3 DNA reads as TGTGCCAGCAGTCCCAGTAGGAGGGCCCGCTACGAGCAGTACTTC.

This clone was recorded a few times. The CDR3 loop is CATSDFTANYGYTF. As DNA, the CDR3 is TGTGCCACCAGTGACTTTACAGCTAACTATGGCTACACCTTC. The gene calls are TRBV24-1 and TRBJ1-2; D is undetermined. Germline CDR1 and CDR2: KGHDR and SFDVKD. V was trimmed by 4 bases and J by 0 bases, leaving 8 bases between them. The CDR3 contains 14 residues.

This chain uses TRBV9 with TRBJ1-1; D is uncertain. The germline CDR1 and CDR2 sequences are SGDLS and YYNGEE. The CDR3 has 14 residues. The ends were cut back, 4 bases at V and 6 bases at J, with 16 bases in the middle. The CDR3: CASSPGGLGPEAFF. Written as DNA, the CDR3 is TGTGCCAGCAGCCCCGGCGGACTAGGACCTGAAGCTTTCTTT.

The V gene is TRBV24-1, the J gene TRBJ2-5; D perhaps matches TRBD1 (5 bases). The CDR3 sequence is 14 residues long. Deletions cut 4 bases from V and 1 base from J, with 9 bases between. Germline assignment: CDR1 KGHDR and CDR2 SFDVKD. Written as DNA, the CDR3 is TGTGCCACCAGTGACCCTGACAGCCAAGAGACCCAGTACTTC. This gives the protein CATSDPDSQETQYF.

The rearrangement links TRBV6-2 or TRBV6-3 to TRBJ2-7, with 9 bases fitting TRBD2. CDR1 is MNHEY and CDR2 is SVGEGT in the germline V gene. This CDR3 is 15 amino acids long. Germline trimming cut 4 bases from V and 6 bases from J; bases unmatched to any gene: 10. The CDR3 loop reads CASSSLGGRAAEQYF. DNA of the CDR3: TGTGCCAGCAGTTCTCTGGGCGGGAGGGCCGCCGAGCAGTACTTC.

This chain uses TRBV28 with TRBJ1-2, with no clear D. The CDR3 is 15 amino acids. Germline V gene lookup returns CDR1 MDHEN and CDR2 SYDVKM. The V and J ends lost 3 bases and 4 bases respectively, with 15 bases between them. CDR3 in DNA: TGTGCCAGCAGTTTTTCCGAGGAGGGTACCTATGGCTACACCTTC. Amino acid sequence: CASSFSEEGTYGYTF.

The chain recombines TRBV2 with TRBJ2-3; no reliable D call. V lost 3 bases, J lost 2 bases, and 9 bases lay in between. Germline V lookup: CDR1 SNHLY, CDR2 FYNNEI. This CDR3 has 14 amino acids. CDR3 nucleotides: TGTGCCAGCAGTGATCGAAGCCCCACAGATACGCAGTATTTT. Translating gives CASSDRSPTDTQYF.

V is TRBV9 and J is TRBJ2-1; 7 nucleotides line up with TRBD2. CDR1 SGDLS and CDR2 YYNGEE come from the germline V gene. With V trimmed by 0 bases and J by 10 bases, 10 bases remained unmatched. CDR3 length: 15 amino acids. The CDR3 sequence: CASSVVGGTTREQFF. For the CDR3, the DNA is TGTGCCAGCAGCGTAGTCGGGGGGACTACTAGAGAGCAGTTCTTC.